The T cell receptor beta chain described here comes from a study of monozygotic twins with inflammatory bowel disease. Broader study findings: Comparison of concordant versus discordant twins revealed no difference in repertoire similarity, possibly due to limited power.

The CDR3 has 15 residues. Germline V CDR1 and CDR2: SGDLS, YYNGEE. cDNA for each sample came from eight separate reactions. The UMIs carried a 6-nucleotide sample barcode, and they were added by template switching. TCRdb reprocessed the 5' RACE reads, with one entry per CDR3 protein and no DNA. This table lists some 440,000 distinct CDR3 sequences. In regard to this clonotype: The antigen is not known.

Donors gave approximately 2.5 ml of blood apiece. The receptor was isolated from a human donor with ulcerative colitis or Crohn's disease, or a healthy co-twin of an affected twin (not recorded which). Sequenced sample: blood. V usage is TRBV9 and J usage is TRBJ1-5; the D call of TRBD1 rests on TCRdb alone, since no DNA is present to check it. Here the CDR3 reads CASSEGGSPNQPQHF.